This entry concerns a single T cell receptor beta chain. No cognate antigen has been identified for it. One base away there is no much larger clone; base qualities are not given. The donors were healthy, HIV-negative adults with no recently reported acute infections or vaccinations. Every donor was a Caucasian adult residing in Nashville, Tennessee, USA. Magnetic negative selection was used to enrich CD4+ T cells, after which naive cells were positively selected on CD45RA and the negative fraction became the memory subset. Blood was obtained by leukapheresis, after which PBMCs were separated by Ficoll-Histopaque density gradient centrifugation and cryopreserved in liquid nitrogen vapor phase. Analytical flow cytometry was used to check the purity and quantity of each magnetically sorted T cell population. Each sorted fraction had its genomic DNA isolated and then quantified by UV absorbance on a Nanodrop 2000c.

The record originates from a study of shared clonotypes between healthy human individuals (TCRdb year 2020). Concerning the study at large: A couple of women and a few men aged 18 to 49 years were included in the cohort. Leukapheresis yielded between about 0.94 and 8.9 billion PBMCs per donor. To estimate repertoire size and how much clonotypes are shared between individuals, the study performed deep sequencing of blood TCR repertoires from a few healthy adults. To increase sequencing depth and limit assay-specific biases, TCR repertoire library preparation and sequencing were carried out by different laboratories using diverse techniques. For each donor, CD4 naive and CD4 memory were each run on three plates, CD8 naive on two plates, and CD8 memory on one plate. What the authors observed across the whole study: Sampling was limited to blood, and TCR repertoires in tissue likely differ from TCR repertoires in blood. Rarefaction of sorted-subset datasets indicated incomplete sequencing despite the large sequencing depth. Pairwise subsampling led to the expectation that sequencing depth would affect the degree of clonotype sharing among donors. Because the study included only a small number of donors, the genetic and exposure-history diversity represented was limited. Naive subsets generally had larger estimated clonotype richness than memory subsets did. When several donors were compared, the shared fraction of clonotypes was 5% to 6.5% for naive CD4, 3.5% to 4% for naive CD8, 2% to 2.5% for memory CD4, and around 0.37% for memory CD8. Higher generation probabilities were observed for clonotypes shared by all four sorted-subset donors than for non-shared clonotypes.

Trimming costs V 5 bases and J 4 bases, and their ends lie 12 bases apart. The germline V gene specifies SGHDT as CDR1 and YYEEEE as CDR2. Measured from the cysteine to the phenylalanine, the CDR3 is 13 residues long. Only the CDR3 DNA is retained, 39 bases long and in frame from the first base. TCR CDR3 regions were amplified from genomic DNA by multiplex PCR using the deep immunoSEQ assay. Extracted genomic DNA from each cell subset was distributed evenly across all wells of several immunoSEQ 96-well plates, and each plate was treated as a replicate. For sorted subsets, about 200 ng genomic DNA, equal to approximately 30,000 T cell genomes, was loaded into each replicate PCR. The purified libraries were quantified using a Qubit 3.0 fluorometer, sized with a Bioanalyzer 2100, and then quantified again using the KAPA Library Quantification kit. A separate single-read 150-cycle Illumina NextSeq 550 flow cell was used to sequence each immunoSEQ 96-well plate. As for the original processing: Because only junctional sequences without quality scores were contained in the immunoSEQ output, filtering matching that applied to full-length reads could not be performed. To assign V/J genes and CDR3, sequences were annotated against IMGT germline references using PyIR, a Python wrapper for IgBLAST v1.9. Reads were filtered out if the reads had weak V/J assignments (E-value above 1e-6), no CDR3, stop codons, out-of-frame junctions, or ambiguous translated residues. A V3J clonotype was defined by an identical inferred V gene, J gene, and CDR3 amino acid sequence. The percentage overlap between two repertoires was calculated by dividing the number of shared unique clonotypes by the size of the smaller repertoire. Three approaches were used to assess repertoire richness: RTK rarefaction, the Chao1 estimator, and Recon v2.1 estimates of unobserved clonotypes. For all TCRbeta clonotypes obtained by the gDNA method from several donors, generation probabilities were computed with OLGA. The table was pulled from immuneACCESS by TCRdb, which kept in-frame rearrangements only. Such tables lose some clones; where checked, under half of the loss comes from unresolved V genes, and the rest has no known cause. V and J calls and clone size follow that table, whereas D and trimming were derived from the DNA. The sample table shows 2,500,000 or so clones, and 85% to 95% are seen once. Jointly, the top ten make up 0.3% to 0.4% of the sample.

Material: naive CD4+ T cells from PBMCs. What this sample's cell subset or site label stands for: CD45RA+ positively selected. This TCR was sampled from a man between 18 and 29 years old in good health. Some clones in this sample may be carry-over from other donors' samples. The chain uses TRBV5-6 and TRBJ1-2, and the D gene may be TRBD1, 5 bases matching. The CDR3 here reads CASSYRQTYGYTF. The DNA is as follows: TGTGCCAGCAGTTATAGACAGACCTATGGCTACACCTTC.